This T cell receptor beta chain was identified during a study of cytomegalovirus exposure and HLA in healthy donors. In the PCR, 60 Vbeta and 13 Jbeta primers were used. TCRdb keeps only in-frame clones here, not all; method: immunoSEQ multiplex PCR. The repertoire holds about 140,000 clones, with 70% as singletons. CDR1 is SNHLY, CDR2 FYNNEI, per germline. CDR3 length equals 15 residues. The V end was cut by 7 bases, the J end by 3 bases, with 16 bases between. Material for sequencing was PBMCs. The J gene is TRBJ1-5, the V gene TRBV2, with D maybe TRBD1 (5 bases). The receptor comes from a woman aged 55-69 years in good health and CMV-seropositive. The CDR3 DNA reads TGTGCCAGCAATCCCCAGGGTACCCCCAATCAGCCCCAGCATTTT. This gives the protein CASNPQGTPNQPQHF.